The clone carrying this TCR beta chain was seen a single time. Its antigen is still unknown. This specimen comes from a study of cytomegalovirus exposure and HLA in healthy donors. General study points: A likely sequencing artifact accounted for one observed cluster of highly shared sequence variants. In a later analysis, DRB1 alleles had the most associated TCRs; HLA-C alleles the fewest.

PCR used 60 Vbeta primers and 13 Jbeta primers. Generated by immunoSEQ multiplex PCR, the TCRdb table keeps only in-frame clones and is missing some. The sample carries roughly 200,000 clones, approximately 90% recorded once. This clonotype was obtained from a boy aged 2-15 years in good health and CMV-seronegative. Input material: PBMCs.

CDR3 sequence (DNA): TGTGCCAGCAGTTTGGGGACTCTCTACGAGCAGTACTTC. Its protein is CASSLGTLYEQYF. The V gene is TRBV28, the J gene TRBJ2-7, with D maybe TRBD2 (6 bases). Trimming stripped 3 bases from V and 3 bases from J, with 9 bases between. CDR3 length: 13 amino acids. Germline-derived CDR1 and CDR2 are MDHEN and SYDVKM.